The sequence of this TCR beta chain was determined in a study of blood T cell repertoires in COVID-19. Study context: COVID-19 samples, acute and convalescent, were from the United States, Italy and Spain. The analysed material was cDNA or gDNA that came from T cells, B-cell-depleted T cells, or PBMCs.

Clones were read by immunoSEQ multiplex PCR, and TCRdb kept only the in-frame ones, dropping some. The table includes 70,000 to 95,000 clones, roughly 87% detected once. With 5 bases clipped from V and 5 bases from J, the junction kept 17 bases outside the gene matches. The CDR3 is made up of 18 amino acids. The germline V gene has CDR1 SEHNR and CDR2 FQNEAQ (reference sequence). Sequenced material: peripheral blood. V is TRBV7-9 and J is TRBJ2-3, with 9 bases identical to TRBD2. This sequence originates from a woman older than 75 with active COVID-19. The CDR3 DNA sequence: TGTGCCAGCAGCCCGAAGGCTAGATGGCGGGAGGGAAAAGATACGCAGTATTTT. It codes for CASSPKARWREGKDTQYF. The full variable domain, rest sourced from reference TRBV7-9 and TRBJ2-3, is DTGVSQNPRHKITKRGQNVTFRCDPISEHNRLYWYRQTLGQGPEFLTYFQNEAQLEKSRLLSDRFSAERPKGSFSTLEIQRTEQGDSAMYLCASSPKARWREGKDTQYFGPGTRLTVL.